Reported below is one TCR beta chain. What it binds is not known. Scientists made TCR beta libraries using quantitative 5'-RACE with molecular barcodes. TCRdb called the 5' RACE reads again in MiXCR, with one record for every CDR3 protein. This table has approximately 340,000 distinct CDR3 sequences, approximately 14% appearing once. The data were obtained in a study of CD8 T cells in ankylosing spondylitis. Study-level points and caveats: Reports say disease-linked clones showed up significantly more in matched ankylosing spondylitis synovial fluid.

V shed 0 bases and J shed 0 bases, with 7 bases lying between them. Germline loops: CDR1 LGHNA, CDR2 YNFKEQ. The CDR3 is 15 amino acids. The chain couples TRBV4-2 to TRBJ2-3, with D possibly matching TRBD2 (5 bases). The sample comprised blood, either unsorted or a sorted T cell fraction (not recorded which). This TCR came from a male donor with ankylosing spondylitis or in good health (not recorded which). In DNA, the CDR3 is TGTGCCAGCAGCCAAGATCGGGGTAGCACAGATACGCAGTATTTT. Its translation is CASSQDRGSTDTQYF.